The entry below describes one TCR beta chain. Its antigen is still unknown. The table came from immunoSEQ multiplex PCR; TCRdb's copy has only in-frame clones and leaves some out. This table has fewer than 15,000 clones, 90% to 95% appearing once. These data come from a study of B cell selection in AIRE deficiency. Germline CDR1 and CDR2: MDHEN and SYDVKM. The V end was cut by 6 bases, the J end by 7 bases, with 16 bases between. The CDR3 extends over 13 amino acids. Overall study results and limits: Roughly 31% of healthy-shared Treg sequences were found among patient Tconv cells. Of more than 3,000 shared Treg TCRbeta sequences, 30% to 35% were healthy-only, 9.3% patient-only.

Regulatory T cells were sorted as CD4+CD25hiCD127low/negative. Specimen: Tregs sorted from PBMCs. This chain uses TRBV28 with TRBJ2-7; D not resolved. This sequence was found in a human donor with AIRE deficiency. This CDR3 is CASRRDPTREQYF. For the CDR3, the DNA is TGTGCCAGCAGACGTGACCCTACGAGGGAGCAGTACTTC.